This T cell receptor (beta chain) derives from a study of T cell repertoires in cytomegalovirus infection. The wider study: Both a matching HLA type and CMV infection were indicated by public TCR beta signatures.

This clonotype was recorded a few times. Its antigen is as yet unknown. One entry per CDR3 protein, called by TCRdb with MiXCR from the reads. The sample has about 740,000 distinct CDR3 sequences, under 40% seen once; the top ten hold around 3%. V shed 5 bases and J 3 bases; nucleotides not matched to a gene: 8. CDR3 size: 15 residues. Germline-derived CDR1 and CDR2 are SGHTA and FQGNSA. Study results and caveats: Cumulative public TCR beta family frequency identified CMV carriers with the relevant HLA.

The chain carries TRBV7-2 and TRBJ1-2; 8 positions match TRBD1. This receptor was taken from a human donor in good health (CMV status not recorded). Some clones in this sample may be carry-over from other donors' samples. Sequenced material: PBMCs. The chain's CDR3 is CASSPGQGNYYGYTF. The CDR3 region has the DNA TGTGCCAGCAGCCCCGGACAGGGTAATTACTATGGCTACACCTTC.